This entry is about one TCR beta chain. The antigen is undetermined. The repertoire was sequenced with immunoSEQ multiplex PCR; TCRdb's copy has only in-frame clones and lacks some. The sample contains about 16,000 clones, around nine tenths of which appear only once. CD3+CD4+ and CD3+CD8+ cells were FACS-sorted from thawed unstimulated PBMCs. The germline V gene encodes CDR1 MNHEY and CDR2 SMNVEV (reference sequence). CDR3 length: 16 amino acids. Deletions cut 4 bases from V and 2 bases from J, with 16 bases between. These data originate in a study of T cell clones after liver transplantation. Study in general: In this trial, immunosuppression withdrawal was attempted within 2 years of liver transplant. Three of the eight recipients were HCV-positive; the rest had non-autoimmune, non-viral transplant indications.

Overall study findings and caveats: In two subjects, few donor cells limited the measurable donor-reactive repertoire.

This receptor was identified in a human donor who received a liver transplant. This material consisted of CD8+ T cells from blood, taken before liver transplant. The chain recombines TRBV27 with TRBJ2-3; weak D call: TRBD2 (5 bases). CDR3: CASSSQERRFTDTQYF. CDR3 DNA sequence: TGTGCCAGCAGTTCCCAAGAGCGGAGATTCACAGATACGCAGTATTTT.